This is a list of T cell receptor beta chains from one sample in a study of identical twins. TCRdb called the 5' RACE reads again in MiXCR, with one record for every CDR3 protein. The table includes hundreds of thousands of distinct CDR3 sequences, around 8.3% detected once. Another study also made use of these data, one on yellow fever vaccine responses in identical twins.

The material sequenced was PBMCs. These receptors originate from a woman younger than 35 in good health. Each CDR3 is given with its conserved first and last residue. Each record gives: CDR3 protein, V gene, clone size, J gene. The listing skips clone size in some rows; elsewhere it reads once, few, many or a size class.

CDR3: CASSDWGSGGLSEQFF
V: TRBV6-4
size: few
J: TRBJ2-1

CDR3: CASSQESLTTSANTGELFF
V: TRBV4-1
size: many
J: TRBJ2-2

CDR3: CASSQEPGLAGNEQFF
V: TRBV4-1
size: many
J: TRBJ2-1

CDR3: CATSRDRGTKNIQYF
V: TRBV15
size: many
J: TRBJ2-4

CDR3: CAISDGLAGGEETQYF
V: TRBV10-3
size: NA
J: TRBJ2-5

CDR3: CASSSRSSGAFRRETQYF
V: TRBV5-1
size: few
J: TRBJ2-5

CDR3: CSVEGGGAGNGYTF
V: TRBV29-1
size: NA
J: TRBJ1-2

CDR3: CASSGQRLNSNQPQHF
V: TRBV12-3/TRBV12-4
size: many
J: TRBJ1-5

CDR3: CASSFLLQGAVNSPLHF
V: TRBV7-2
size: NA
J: TRBJ1-6

CDR3: CASSKNGTTLYEQYF
V: TRBV7-9
size: NA
J: TRBJ2-7

CDR3: CAWSGDLYTEAFF
V: TRBV30
size: few
J: TRBJ1-1

CDR3: CSARDPARSVSGTQYF
V: TRBV20-1
size: few
J: TRBJ2-3

CDR3: CATFRDRGGGYTF
V: TRBV28
size: few
J: TRBJ1-2

CDR3: CASQLAGSYEQYF
V: TRBV5-1
size: many
J: TRBJ2-7

CDR3: CASSLVWEMNTEAFF
V: TRBV7-8
size: many
J: TRBJ1-1

CDR3: CASSPGLAGTTDTQYF
V: TRBV3-1
size: NA
J: TRBJ2-3

CDR3: CATSSPTGIQETQYF
V: TRBV15
size: few
J: TRBJ2-5

CDR3: CASSRDRESEQYF
V: TRBV5-1
size: NA
J: TRBJ2-7

CDR3: CASSPQRRTSDQETQYF
V: TRBV18
size: NA
J: TRBJ2-5

CDR3: CATSLQGRTGELFF
V: TRBV24-1
size: few
J: TRBJ2-2

CDR3: CASSLSTGGAEAFF
V: TRBV27
size: many
J: TRBJ1-1

CDR3: CSARGGPTGNHEAFF
V: TRBV20-1
size: few
J: TRBJ1-1

CDR3: CASSQGSGNTIYF
V: TRBV3-1
size: many
J: TRBJ1-3

CDR3: CASSLEGFQAFF
V: TRBV12-3/TRBV12-4
size: few
J: TRBJ1-1

CDR3: CASGGQGNTGELFF
V: TRBV7-9
size: NA
J: TRBJ2-2

CDR3: CASSLVDPSGRARAKNIQYF
V: TRBV11-2
size: few
J: TRBJ2-4

CDR3: CASSLGQGSAFF
V: TRBV6-5
size: NA
J: TRBJ1-1

CDR3: CSAEAGGFYNEQFF
V: TRBV29-1
size: many
J: TRBJ2-1

CDR3: CASSLNRDHNEQFF
V: TRBV27
size: few
J: TRBJ2-1

CDR3: CASRQTGRSPGELFF
V: TRBV19
size: NA
J: TRBJ2-2

CDR3: CSVPTSGPQHF
V: TRBV20-1
size: NA
J: TRBJ1-5

CDR3: CASSVERTYEQYF
V: TRBV6-1
size: NA
J: TRBJ2-7

CDR3: CASSYSWTSGIQETQYF
V: TRBV6-5
size: NA
J: TRBJ2-5

CDR3: CASRVERKQFF
V: TRBV27
size: NA
J: TRBJ2-1

CDR3: CASSNPRLAGGADTDTQYF
V: TRBV21-1
size: few
J: TRBJ2-3

CDR3: CASSLYGGGQTQYF
V: TRBV27
size: NA
J: TRBJ2-5

CDR3: CASSELQGNYGYTF
V: TRBV6-1
size: few
J: TRBJ1-2

CDR3: CASSEAGLGLDTQYF
V: TRBV6-1
size: NA
J: TRBJ2-3

CDR3: CASSTPDRFNYGYTF
V: TRBV28
size: few
J: TRBJ1-2

CDR3: CASSLVQMNTEAFF
V: TRBV12-3/TRBV12-4
size: few
J: TRBJ1-1

CDR3: CASSQVGLAGEDEQFF
V: TRBV3-1
size: many
J: TRBJ2-1

CDR3: CASSSTGADGYTF
V: TRBV6-5
size: NA
J: TRBJ1-2

CDR3: CASRANYNEQFF
V: TRBV28
size: few
J: TRBJ2-1

CDR3: CASSLEVSRDEQFF
V: TRBV5-1
size: few
J: TRBJ2-1

CDR3: CASSGRDTYTGELFF
V: TRBV6-1
size: few
J: TRBJ2-2

CDR3: CASTGAYGYTF
V: TRBV25-1
size: NA
J: TRBJ1-2

CDR3: CASSPQGTTEAFF
V: TRBV7-8
size: NA
J: TRBJ1-1

CDR3: CAWIGGGRQYF
V: TRBV30
size: few
J: TRBJ2-3

CDR3: CASRMTSRVTDTQYF
V: TRBV5-1
size: NA
J: TRBJ2-3

CDR3: CASSPSGGGTGLFSYTF
V: TRBV5-1
size: NA
J: TRBJ1-2

CDR3: CAWSELGGGYEQYF
V: TRBV30
size: NA
J: TRBJ2-7

CDR3: CASSLGGTTPYNEQFF
V: TRBV5-1
size: NA
J: TRBJ2-1

CDR3: CASSRGGDYEQYF
V: TRBV6-6
size: NA
J: TRBJ2-7

CDR3: CASSLSGGANTEAFF
V: TRBV7-8
size: few
J: TRBJ1-1

CDR3: CASSLSSRDGNTIYF
V: TRBV27
size: few
J: TRBJ1-3

CDR3: CASRWTGEAYEQYF
V: TRBV28
size: NA
J: TRBJ2-7

CDR3: CSARSRVPFSNQPQHF
V: TRBV20-1
size: NA
J: TRBJ1-5

CDR3: CASSIYSGDQETQYF
V: TRBV4-1
size: NA
J: TRBJ2-5

CDR3: CASSLQSSISFF
V: TRBV7-2
size: many
J: TRBJ1-1

CDR3: CASSLGAGTGNYEQYF
V: TRBV5-1
size: few
J: TRBJ2-7